This T cell receptor beta chain was recovered during a study of control samples from healthy donors and cancer patients. Method: immunoSEQ multiplex PCR; TCRdb's copy keeps in-frame clones and lacks some. The data show over 150,000 clones, with around 94% seen just once and about 14% held by the top ten. Trimming removed 4 bases from V and 5 bases from J; junction bases left unmatched: 4. The CDR3 totals 14 residues. In germline, CDR1 is MNHEY, CDR2 SVGAGI. This receptor was identified in a man aged 60-69 years with colorectal cancer. This rearrangement joins TRBV6-5 to TRBJ1-5, with TRBD1 identical over 8 bases. Input material: PBMCs. The CDR3 bases are TGTGCCAGCAGTTCCGGGACAGGTTATCAGCCCCAGCATTTT. It specifies CASSSGTGYQPQHF.